Listed here are 27 T cell receptor beta chains from one sample, sequenced in a study of cytomegalovirus exposure and HLA in healthy donors. Researchers ran the PCR with 60 Vbeta and 13 Jbeta primers. Some clones are missing from TCRdb's copy, which holds only in-frame ones; the method was immunoSEQ multiplex PCR. The sample has roughly 230,000 clones, about 85% seen once. The sequenced material came from PBMCs. These receptors all come from a girl aged 2 to 9 in good health and CMV-seronegative.

This clone was observed a handful of times. The chain employs TRBV6-1 and TRBJ2-7, with 9 bases fitting TRBD2. CDR1 is MNHNS, CDR2 SASEGT, per germline. This CDR3 comprises 17 residues. The junction had 12 bases not matched to a gene; V was cut back by 2 bases and J by 4 bases. The CDR3 DNA sequence: TGTGCCAGCAGTGAACCCCTGGGGGCGGGAGGGCAGTACGAGCAGTACTTC. It codes for CASSEPLGAGGQYEQYF.

The rearrangement joins TRBV9 to TRBJ1-2; D gene ambiguous. Trimming took 5 bases from V and 2 from J, leaving 22 bases between them. In germline, CDR1 is SGDLS, CDR2 YYNGEE. The CDR3 has 17 residues. As DNA, the CDR3 is TGTGCCAGCAGTCTAGGCGGAGGATTCACCTCAAACTATGGCTACACCTTC. Translation gives CASSLGGGFTSNYGYTF.

CDR3 region: CASSSPGTASYEQYF. CDR3 nucleotides: TGTGCCAGCAGTTCGCCCGGGACAGCTTCCTACGAGCAGTACTTC. This sequence joins TRBV6-5 and TRBJ2-7; 7 bases are shared with TRBD1. The V and J ends lost 4 bases and 1 base, in that order; junction bases with no gene match: 7. CDR1 is MNHEY and CDR2 is SVGAGI in the germline V gene. The CDR3 runs 15 residues.

The V call is TRBV29-1, the J call TRBJ1-2, with 7 bases fitting TRBD1. Germline V gene data show CDR1 as SQVTM and CDR2 as ANQGSEA. The CDR3 loop spans 11 amino acids. The V gene end was trimmed by 7 bases and the J gene end by 8 bases; junction bases not matched to a gene: 7. CDR3 loop: CSGRGGRGYTF. CDR3 coding DNA: TGCAGCGGAAGAGGGGGCCGGGGCTACACCTTC.

V gene TRBV29-1 combines with J gene TRBJ1-5; D might be TRBD1 (6 bases). The CDR3 loop spans 12 amino acids. V was cut by 4 bases and J by 5 bases, with 9 bases left in between. Germline assignment: CDR1 SQVTM and CDR2 ANQGSEA. The CDR3 coding sequence is TGCAGCGTTGGTTCAGGGGATCAGCCCCAGCATTTT. This sequence encodes CSVGSGDQPQHF. The variable domain in full, with the rest retrieved from reference TRBV29-1 and TRBJ1-5, is SAVISQKPSRDICQRGTSLTIQCQVDSQVTMMFWYRQQPGQSLTLIATANQGSEATYESGFVIDKFPISRPNLTFSTLTVSNMSPEDSSIYLCSVGSGDQPQHFGDGTRLSIL.

J is TRBJ2-3 and V is TRBV30; 9 bases agree with TRBD1. Trimming cost V 1 base and J 4 bases; bases outside gene matches: 9. The length of the CDR3 is 16 residues. Germline CDR1 and CDR2: GTSNPN and SVGIG (reference sequence). The CDR3 nucleotides are TGTGCCTGGAGTGGGGCTCGGACAGGGGCGTCAGATACGCAGTATTTT. Protein sequence: CAWSGARTGASDTQYF. The full variable domain, rest sourced from reference TRBV30 and TRBJ2-3, is SQTIHQWPATLVQPVGSPLSLECTVEGTSNPNLYWYRQAAGRGLQLLFYSVGIGQISSEVPQNLSASRPQDRQFILSSKKLLLSDSGFYLCAWSGARTGASDTQYFGPGTRLTVL.

This chain connects TRBV9 to TRBJ1-6; 8 bases align to TRBD1. The length of the CDR3 is 14 residues. V lost 4 bases, J lost 8 bases, and 5 bases stayed unmatched. The germline V gene has CDR1 SGDLS and CDR2 YYNGEE. The CDR3 bases are TGTGCCAGCAGCCTAGGACAGGGCGATTCACCCCTCCACTTT. Its translation is CASSLGQGDSPLHF.

The CDR3 region has the DNA TGTGCCAGCAGTGAAGGGGGGGACAGCAATCAGCCCCAGCATTTT. Translating it yields CASSEGGDSNQPQHF. The chain links TRBV2 to TRBJ1-5, with a possible D match to TRBD1 (5 bases). Germline CDR1 SNHLY, CDR2 FYNNEI. Deletions cut 1 base from V and 1 base from J, with 8 bases between. The CDR3 consists of 15 residues.

The chain joins TRBV9 to TRBJ2-5, with 9 bases matching TRBD2. The CDR3 loop spans 16 amino acids. Germline V gives CDR1 SGDLS, CDR2 YYNGEE. Trimming took 5 bases from V and 4 from J; bases not matched to a gene: 12. CDR3 loop: CASSAGPTSGGETQYF. CDR3 in DNA: TGTGCCAGCAGTGCCGGCCCGACTAGCGGAGGAGAGACCCAGTACTTC.

The chain combines TRBV6-5 with TRBJ1-2; 7 bases are a match to TRBD1. Germline CDR1 reads MNHEY; CDR2 reads SVGAGI. There are 14 residues in the CDR3. V trimming: 8 bases; J trimming: 3 bases; junction bases outside the gene matches: 9. The CDR3 reads CASSQSTGDYGYTF. For the CDR3, the DNA is TGTGCCAGCTCCCAATCCACAGGGGACTATGGCTACACCTTC.

V gene TRBV5-1 combines with J gene TRBJ1-2; the D gene is possibly TRBD1 (6 bases). The CDR3 runs to 12 residues. Per the germline V gene, CDR1 is SGHRS and CDR2 is YFSETQ. With 4 bases removed from V and 8 bases from J, the gap between germline ends came to 12 bases. CDR3 in DNA: TGCGCCAGCAGCATCGGGACAAAAGGCTACACCTTC. Its translation is CASSIGTKGYTF.

The table lists this clone with a few counts. The rearrangement links TRBV2 to TRBJ2-1, with 10 bases aligning to TRBD2. J gave up 8 bases and V 4 bases, and 8 bases lay outside the gene matches. Germline V gene lookup returns CDR1 SNHLY and CDR2 FYNNEI. This CDR3 comprises 15 residues. This chain's CDR3 is CASSVPAGGPHEQFF. CDR3 DNA sequence: TGTGCCAGCAGTGTGCCAGCGGGGGGGCCGCATGAGCAGTTCTTC. Using reference TRBV2 and TRBJ2-1 for the parts outside the CDR3, the full variable domain is EPEVTQTPSHQVTQMGQEVILRCVPISNHLYFYWYRQILGQKVEFLVSFYNNEISEKSEIFDDQFSVERPDGSNFTLKIRSTKLEDSAMYFCASSVPAGGPHEQFFGPGTRLTVL.

The chain uses TRBV6-5 and TRBJ1-5; D gene ambiguous. Germline V gives CDR1 MNHEY, CDR2 SVGAGI. This CDR3 is 14 amino acids long. The V end lost 0 bases, the J end lost 0 bases, and 3 bases lay between the germline ends. The CDR3 loop reads CASSYSSSNQPQHF. In DNA form, the CDR3 reads TGTGCCAGCAGTTACTCTAGTAGCAATCAGCCCCAGCATTTT.

The J gene is TRBJ1-5, the V gene TRBV19; no reliable D call. The V end lost 2 bases, the J end lost 5 bases, and 10 bases lay between the germline ends. The CDR3 runs 14 residues. In germline, CDR1 is LNHDA, CDR2 SQIVND (reference sequence). The CDR3 is CASSITSLDQPQHF. DNA of the CDR3: TGTGCCAGTAGTATAACCTCACTAGATCAGCCCCAGCATTTT.

This clone was seen a few times. V is TRBV6-5 and J is TRBJ2-7, with 10 bases identical to TRBD1. CDR1 MNHEY and CDR2 SVGAGI come from the germline V gene. This CDR3 has 15 residues. V was clipped by 4 bases and J by 3 bases; unmatched bases: 6. CDR3 in amino acids: CASSFGQGGFYEQYF. Here the CDR3 DNA reads TGTGCCAGCAGTTTCGGACAGGGGGGGTTCTACGAGCAGTACTTC.

J is TRBJ1-1 and V is TRBV30; 7 nucleotides align to TRBD1. The CDR3 loop spans 15 amino acids. The germline gives CDR1 GTSNPN, CDR2 SVGIG (reference sequence). J gave up 5 bases and V 3 bases, and 12 bases lay outside the gene matches. Here the CDR3 DNA reads TGTGCCTGGAGGATCCGGGACAGACCGAATACTGAAGCTTTCTTT. Its translation: CAWRIRDRPNTEAFF.

The gene calls are TRBV9 and TRBJ2-3, with 9 bases that match TRBD2. From germline, CDR1 is SGDLS and CDR2 YYNGEE. The CDR3 is 17 amino acids. V lost 0 bases to trimming and J lost 2 bases; unmatched junction nucleotides: 7. The chain's CDR3 is CASSVGESGGFTDTQYF. DNA for the CDR3: TGTGCCAGCAGCGTAGGCGAAAGCGGGGGGTTCACAGATACGCAGTATTTT.

The CDR3 DNA is TGTGCCAGCAGCCGGGACAGGGAGGCGACCCAGTACTTC. It specifies CASSRDREATQYF. The rearrangement links TRBV4-2 to TRBJ2-5; 9 nucleotides match TRBD1. The CDR3 spans 13 residues. Germline CDR1 LGHNA, CDR2 YNFKEQ. The trim removed 4 bases at V and 7 bases at J, leaving 4 bases unmatched.

Remarks on this clone: This CDR3 is also generated by other DNA sequences in the sample. The J gene is TRBJ1-2, the V gene TRBV27; D is unclear. The germline V and J ends were trimmed by 2 bases and 2 bases, with 6 bases remaining between them. Looked up from germline, CDR1 is MNHEY and CDR2 is SMNVEV (reference sequence). The CDR3 contains 13 residues. In nucleotides, the CDR3 is TGTGCCAGCAGTTTAGGGCAGAACTATGGCTACACCTTC. Protein: CASSLGQNYGYTF.

This chain links TRBV18 with TRBJ1-4; tentative D call: TRBD1 (6 bases). Trimming took off 3 bases at V and 5 bases at J, with 7 bases between the two ends. Germline CDR1 KGHSH, CDR2 LQKENI. CDR3 length equals 13 residues. CDR3 loop: CASSPGQNEKLFF. The CDR3 bases are TGTGCCAGCTCACCCGGACAGAATGAAAAACTGTTTTTT.

The chain is built from TRBV18 and TRBJ2-3; 9 positions match TRBD2. The CDR3 is 14 amino acids. Germline CDR1 KGHSH, CDR2 LQKENI. J was trimmed by 4 bases and V by 1 base; bases with no gene match: 0. The CDR3 region is CASSPLAGADTQYF. DNA of the CDR3: TGTGCCAGCTCACCACTAGCGGGAGCAGATACGCAGTATTTT.

The chain links TRBV19 to TRBJ2-2; 7 bases agree with TRBD2. CDR3 length: 15 residues. The V segment lost 5 bases and the J segment 1 base; nucleotides outside the gene matches: 4. Germline CDR1 reads LNHDA; CDR2 reads SQIVND (reference sequence). The CDR3 loop is CASSPLAGNTGELFF. The CDR3 DNA reads TGTGCCAGTAGTCCTTTAGCGGGGAACACCGGGGAGCTGTTTTTT.

This chain links TRBV9 with TRBJ1-1; 8 bases match TRBD1. V shed 4 bases and J 5 bases; nucleotides not matched to a gene: 4. In germline, CDR1 is SGDLS, CDR2 YYNGEE. This CDR3 spans 13 amino acids. The CDR3 region is CASSKRQGTEAFF. For the CDR3, the DNA is TGTGCCAGCAGCAAGCGACAGGGGACTGAAGCTTTCTTT.

The rearrangement links TRBV7-2 to TRBJ1-3; tentatively, D is TRBD1 (6 bases). CDR3 length: 14 amino acids. Germline lookup yields CDR1 SGHTA and CDR2 FQGNSA. V was cut by 5 bases and J by 4 bases, with 12 bases left in between. The CDR3 DNA reads as TGTGCCAGCAGCCAACAGGGAATGGGAAACACCATATATTTT. Translation gives CASSQQGMGNTIYF.

The genes are TRBV5-3 and TRBJ2-1, with 14 positions matching TRBD2. TRBV5-3 is noted as an ORF with a role that remains uncertain. J was trimmed by 6 bases and V by 3 bases; bases with no gene match: 5. The CDR3 runs to 16 residues. CDR3: CARSYPGTSGSNEQFF. CDR3 DNA: TGTGCCAGAAGCTACCCCGGGACTAGCGGGAGCAATGAGCAGTTCTTC.

The chain recombines TRBV25-1 with TRBJ2-1, with D maybe TRBD2 (6 bases). The CDR3 runs to 16 residues. From germline, CDR1 is MGHDK and CDR2 SYGVNS. Trimming removed 1 base at V and 5 bases at J, with 15 bases between. The CDR3 DNA follows: TGTGCCAGCAGTGAATTGGCTAGCGTGACCCACAATGAGCAGTTCTTC. This encodes CASSELASVTHNEQFF.

The rearrangement uses TRBV5-1 and TRBJ2-3; no definite D call. The V end lost 1 base, the J end lost 2 bases, and 5 bases lay between the germline ends. This CDR3 comprises 13 residues. CDR1 is SGHRS and CDR2 is YFSETQ in the germline V gene. The CDR3 region has the DNA TGCGCCAGCAGCTTGCCCCACACAGATACGCAGTATTTT. Its translation: CASSLPHTDTQYF.